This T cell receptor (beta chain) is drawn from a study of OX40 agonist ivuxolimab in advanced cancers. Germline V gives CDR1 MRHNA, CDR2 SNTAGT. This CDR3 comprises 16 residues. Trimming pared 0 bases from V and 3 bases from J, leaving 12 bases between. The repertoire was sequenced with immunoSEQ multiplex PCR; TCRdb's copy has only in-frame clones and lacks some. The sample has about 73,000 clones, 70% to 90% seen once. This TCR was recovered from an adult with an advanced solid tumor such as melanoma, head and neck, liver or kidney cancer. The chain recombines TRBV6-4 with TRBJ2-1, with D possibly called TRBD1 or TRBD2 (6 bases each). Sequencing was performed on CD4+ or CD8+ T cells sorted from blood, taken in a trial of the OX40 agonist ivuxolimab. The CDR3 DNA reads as TGTGCCAGCAGTGACTCGGTGGGGGGCGGCTACAATGAGCAGTTCTTC. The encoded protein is CASSDSVGGGYNEQFF.